These 10 T cell receptor beta chains were all obtained from the same sample, sequenced in a study of early T cells in non-severe SARS-CoV-2 infection. TCRdb itself ran the 5' RACE reads through MiXCR, one entry per CDR3 protein. The repertoire holds roughly 20,000 distinct CDR3 sequences, around 5.9% seen once, with around 5.8% in the top ten. Source material: whole blood. The source is an adult who was a healthcare worker with PCR-confirmed SARS-CoV-2 infection or an uninfected control (not recorded which).

This clonotype appeared many times. The genes are TRBV7-6 and TRBJ2-7; D tentatively reads TRBD1 or TRBD2 (6 bases each). In germline, CDR1 is SGHVS, CDR2 FNYEAQ. Between the trimmed V and J ends, which lost 0 bases and 4 bases, there was a span of 10 bases. The CDR3 covers 14 residues. In nucleotides, the CDR3 is TGTGCCAGCAGCTTAGCTGGGGGGACATACGAGCAGTACTTC. This gives the protein CASSLAGGTYEQYF.

This clonotype was observed many times. V usage is TRBV27 and J usage is TRBJ2-2; 7 bases map to TRBD2. Germline loops: CDR1 MNHEY, CDR2 SMNVEV (reference sequence). V lost 3 bases, J lost 5 bases, and 9 bases stayed unmatched. This CDR3 region has 16 residues. The CDR3 nucleotides read TGTGCCAGCAGTTTTAGCGGGCGAGCGTTTACCGGGGAGCTGTTTTTT. Residues: CASSFSGRAFTGELFF.

This clonotype came up many times. The rearrangement links TRBV6-1 to TRBJ2-1, with D unclear. The CDR3 extends over 14 amino acids. CDR1 and CDR2 (germline): MNHNS, SASEGT. Trimming shortened V by 5 bases and J by 0 bases, and 8 bases separated the two germline ends. CDR3 DNA sequence: TGTGCCAGCAGTTCCCTTCCCTCCTACAATGAGCAGTTCTTC. Protein: CASSSLPSYNEQFF.

This clonotype was observed many times. The V gene is TRBV19, the J gene TRBJ2-3, with D unresolved. Germline assignment: CDR1 LNHDA and CDR2 SQIVND (reference sequence). The CDR3 length is 15 residues. V was clipped by 5 bases and J by 9 bases, with 21 bases between them. CDR3: CASSVAIEAGETQYF. The CDR3 nucleotides read TGTGCCAGTAGTGTGGCTATTGAAGCTGGAGAAACGCAGTATTTT.

The table lists this clonotype with many counts. The chain recombines TRBV20-1 with TRBJ2-7, with D maybe TRBD1 (6 bases). The CDR3 totals 13 residues. Germline CDR1 and CDR2: DFQATT and SNEGSKA (reference sequence). V lost 6 bases and J 5 bases, leaving 17 bases between the germline ends. The CDR3, as DNA: TGCAGTGCCCCGATTGGACAGCGCCACGAGCAGTACTTC. Translating it yields CSAPIGQRHEQYF.

This clonotype was observed a handful of times. The chain has TRBV7-8 and TRBJ2-1, with 9 bases fitting TRBD2. CDR3 length: 16 residues. The trim removed 0 bases at V and 6 bases at J, leaving 6 bases unmatched. CDR1 is SGHVS and CDR2 is FQNEAQ in the germline V gene. CDR3 protein: CASSLALAGPLNEQFF. The CDR3 nucleotides are TGTGCCAGCAGCTTAGCGCTAGCGGGACCCCTCAATGAGCAGTTCTTC.

This clonotype was seen repeatedly, ten times or more. The rearrangement joins TRBV2 to TRBJ2-1, with 7 bases matching TRBD2. The CDR3 spans 15 residues. The V segment lost 4 bases and the J segment 7 bases; nucleotides outside the gene matches: 10. The germline gives CDR1 SNHLY, CDR2 FYNNEI. CDR3 region: CASSVSGGGRNEQFF. The CDR3 nucleotides read TGTGCCAGCAGTGTTTCGGGGGGAGGCCGTAATGAGCAGTTCTTC.

This clonotype has a count of ten or more. The chain has TRBV12-3 or TRBV12-4 and TRBJ1-5; D is ambiguous. The V gene lost 6 bases and the J gene lost 5 bases, with 17 bases spanning the gap. The CDR3 consists of 15 residues. CDR3 loop: CASRYGRSGDQPQHF. The CDR3 DNA reads as TGTGCCAGCAGATACGGGAGGTCCGGCGATCAGCCCCAGCATTTT.

This clonotype was picked up many times. The rearrangement joins TRBV12-3 or TRBV12-4 to TRBJ2-5; perhaps TRBD2 as D (5 bases). The CDR3 is 13 amino acids. Trimming removed 5 bases at V and 2 bases at J, with 9 bases between. This CDR3 reads CASSRTFQETQYF. The CDR3 coding sequence is TGTGCCAGCAGTCGGACTTTTCAAGAGACCCAGTACTTC.

Ten or more counts support this clonotype. The chain has TRBV7-2 and TRBJ2-7; D possibly matches TRBD1 or TRBD2 (5 bases each). This CDR3 is built from 14 residues. Per the germline V gene, CDR1 is SGHTA and CDR2 is FQGNSA. V gave up 5 bases and J gave up 1 base, with 12 bases separating them. The CDR3 coding sequence is TGTGCCAGCAGCACCAGGGACGGTTCCTACGAGCAGTACTTC. This sequence encodes CASSTRDGSYEQYF.